The 24 T cell receptor beta chains listed next were all sequenced from one sample in a study of shared clonotypes between healthy human individuals. The assay was immunoSEQ multiplex PCR, and TCRdb's table has in-frame clones only and misses some. In the table there are roughly 2,500,000 clones, 80% to 95% of which are singletons. Sequencing was carried out using naive CD4+ T cells from PBMCs. Indicated subset: CD45RA+ positively selected. The receptors originated from a man younger than 35 in good health. Some clones in this sample may be carry-over from other donors' samples.

Notes on this clone: The sample holds other DNA sequences that translate to the same CDR3. The chain uses TRBV18 and TRBJ1-4; 7 nucleotides align to TRBD1. Germline-derived CDR1 and CDR2 are KGHSH and LQKENI. The CDR3 is 16 residues long. Trimming cost V 2 bases and J 0 bases; bases outside gene matches: 3. CDR3 loop: CASSPRQGATNEKLFF. DNA for the CDR3: TGTGCCAGCTCACCAAGGCAGGGGGCAACTAATGAAAAACTGTTTTTT. Complete variable domain (other parts from reference TRBV18 and TRBJ1-4): NAGVMQNPRHLVRRRGQEARLRCSPMKGHSHVYWYRQLPEEGLKFMVYLQKENIIDESGMPKERFSAEFPKEGPSILRIQQVVRGDSAAYFCASSPRQGATNEKLFFGSGTQLSVL.

The chain recombines TRBV28 with TRBJ1-4; TRBD1 aligns across 10 bases. J was trimmed by 4 bases and V by 4 bases; bases with no gene match: 12. The CDR3 length is 18 residues. Per germline, CDR1 MDHEN and CDR2 SYDVKM. The CDR3 region is CASSSPLDRGLGNEKLFF. The CDR3 DNA follows: TGTGCCAGCAGTTCCCCCCTTGACAGGGGGCTCGGTAATGAAAAACTGTTTTTT. The full variable domain, in which reference TRBV28 and TRBJ1-4 provide the parts outside the CDR3, is DVKVTQSSRYLVKRTGEKVFLECVQDMDHENMFWYRQDPGLGLRLIYFSYDVKMKEKGDIPEGYSVSREKKERFSLILESASTNQTSMYLCASSSPLDRGLGNEKLFFGSGTQLSVL.

The chain joins TRBV11-2 to TRBJ2-7; D call uncertain. Trimming shortened V by 0 bases and J by 2 bases, and 2 bases separated the two germline ends. This CDR3 has 12 amino acids. Germline V CDR1 and CDR2: SGHAT, FQNNGV. CDR3 DNA: TGTGCCAGCAGCTTAGAAGCCTACGAGCAGTACTTC. This codes for CASSLEAYEQYF.

The rearrangement joins TRBV9 to TRBJ2-5, with 7 bases identical to TRBD2. Germline V CDR1 and CDR2: SGDLS, YYNGEE. The CDR3 has 16 amino acids. The ends lost 4 bases at V and 2 bases at J; junction bases unmatched: 11. Written as DNA, the CDR3 is TGTGCCAGCAGCACATACCGGGGAGGGGTACAAGAGACCCAGTACTTC. This sequence encodes CASSTYRGGVQETQYF.

On this clone: Other nucleotide sequences in the sample specify the same CDR3. The chain couples TRBV9 to TRBJ2-1; the D is unclear. This CDR3 spans 13 amino acids. Germline CDR1 and CDR2: SGDLS and YYNGEE. The germline V and J ends were trimmed by 2 bases and 2 bases, with 5 bases remaining between them. CDR3 residues: CASSVAAYNEQFF. CDR3 nucleotides: TGTGCCAGCAGCGTGGCAGCCTACAATGAGCAGTTCTTC.

This clone has a single count. The V and J genes are TRBV5-6 and TRBJ1-5; D remains ambiguous. The V end lost 3 bases, the J end lost 4 bases, and 11 bases lay between the germline ends. Germline V gene lookup returns CDR1 SGHDT and CDR2 YYEEEE. The CDR3 has 14 amino acids. In DNA form, the CDR3 reads TGTGCCAGCAGCTGGGGTATGGGGAATCAGCCCCAGCATTTT. It encodes CASSWGMGNQPQHF.

Details on this clone: The sample contains more than one DNA sequence encoding this CDR3. This chain links TRBV5-1 with TRBJ2-2; D perhaps matches TRBD2 (6 bases). CDR3 length: 15 amino acids. V lost 0 bases and J 3 bases, leaving 9 bases between the germline ends. In germline, CDR1 is SGHRS, CDR2 YFSETQ. CDR3 protein: CASSLGLGDTGELFF. The CDR3 bases are TGCGCCAGCAGCTTGGGACTAGGGGACACCGGGGAGCTGTTTTTT.

V is TRBV28 and J is TRBJ2-1; D unresolved. The CDR3 is 13 amino acids. Trimming shortened V by 7 bases and J by 1 base, and 8 bases separated the two germline ends. CDR1 MDHEN and CDR2 SYDVKM come from the germline V gene. CDR3 nucleotides: TGTGCCAGCATCGAGCGTTCCTACAATGAGCAGTTCTTC. Protein sequence: CASIERSYNEQFF. The full variable domain, completed using reference TRBV28 and TRBJ2-1, is DVKVTQSSRYLVKRTGEKVFLECVQDMDHENMFWYRQDPGLGLRLIYFSYDVKMKEKGDIPEGYSVSREKKERFSLILESASTNQTSMYLCASIERSYNEQFFGPGTRLTVL.

V usage is TRBV28 and J usage is TRBJ2-5; 10 nucleotides align to TRBD2. Trimming at V came to 6 bases and at J to 4 bases, leaving 8 bases not matched to a gene. There are 15 residues in the CDR3. Germline loops: CDR1 MDHEN, CDR2 SYDVKM. Here the CDR3 reads CASSQLAGPSETQYF. The DNA of the CDR3 is TGTGCCAGCAGCCAACTAGCGGGACCATCAGAGACCCAGTACTTC.

This rearrangement joins TRBV7-3 to TRBJ1-5; perhaps TRBD1 as D (5 bases). The germline CDR1 and CDR2 sequences are SGHTA and FQGTGA. Trimming removed 5 bases from V and 11 bases from J, with 16 bases in between. CDR3 size: 13 residues. CDR3 in DNA: TGTGCCAGCAGCCAAGAACTAGGGGTAACCCAGCATTTT. Protein product: CASSQELGVTQHF.

The V call is TRBV7-9, the J call TRBJ2-1; TRBD2 matches 9 bases. The CDR3 is 16 amino acids. The V gene end was trimmed by 6 bases and the J gene end by 6 bases; junction bases not matched to a gene: 12. Germline V CDR1 and CDR2: SEHNR, FQNEAQ (reference sequence). The CDR3 spells CASRPEWLAGSNEQFF. CDR3 bases: TGTGCCAGCAGACCAGAATGGCTAGCGGGGAGCAATGAGCAGTTCTTC.

V usage is TRBV5-1 and J usage is TRBJ2-2, with 7 bases lining up with TRBD1. Germline assignment: CDR1 SGHRS and CDR2 YFSETQ. This CDR3 has 14 residues. J gave up 14 bases and V 3 bases, and 13 bases lay outside the gene matches. CDR3 amino acids: CASSSQIVTGQLFF. CDR3 in DNA: TGCGCCAGCAGCTCCCAAATTGTGACAGGGCAACTGTTTTTT.

A word on this clone: Additional DNA sequences in this sample encode the identical CDR3. The V gene is TRBV9, the J gene TRBJ2-3, with 9 bases lining up with TRBD2. J gave up 4 bases and V 2 bases, and 5 bases lay outside the gene matches. CDR3 size: 15 residues. The germline V gene has CDR1 SGDLS and CDR2 YYNGEE. CDR3 amino acids: CASSVGGRAPDTQYF. CDR3 coding DNA: TGTGCCAGCAGCGTCGGCGGGAGGGCACCAGATACGCAGTATTTT.

This clone showed up just once. The genes are TRBV6-1 and TRBJ1-1; possible D gene TRBD1, 5 bases. Germline lookup yields CDR1 MNHNS and CDR2 SASEGT. V lost 6 bases, J lost 5 bases, and 7 bases lay in between. CDR3 length: 11 amino acids. CDR3 in DNA: TGTGCCAGCAGAAGACAGACTGAAGCTTTCTTT. Its protein is CASRRQTEAFF.

V usage is TRBV5-1 and J usage is TRBJ2-3; D may be TRBD1 (6 bases). Trimming left V 0 bases short and J 2 bases short, with 10 bases between. This CDR3 region has 15 residues. Germline lookup yields CDR1 SGHRS and CDR2 YFSETQ. The CDR3 DNA reads TGCGCCAGCAGCTTGGAACGGGGACACACAGATACGCAGTATTTT. As protein: CASSLERGHTDTQYF.

In DNA form, the CDR3 reads TGTGCCAGCAGCACTCGACAGGGCGCCGTTTACGAGCAGTACTTC. Translation gives CASSTRQGAVYEQYF. The gene calls are TRBV7-9 and TRBJ2-7; 7 bases are shared with TRBD1. V lost 5 bases and J lost 4; bases outside the gene matches: 11. The CDR3 is 15 residues long. CDR1 is SEHNR, CDR2 FQNEAQ, per germline (reference sequence).

In its sample, this clone was seen once. In DNA form, the CDR3 reads TGTGCCAGCAGCCACTTGGACAGGGATGAAAAACTGTTTTTT. Its protein product is CASSHLDRDEKLFF. The V gene is TRBV7-2, the J gene TRBJ1-4; 8 bases align to TRBD1. Per the germline V gene, CDR1 is SGHTA and CDR2 is FQGNSA. The CDR3 is 14 amino acids. V shed 5 bases, J shed 6 bases, and the junction held 5 bases outside the gene matches.

The chain joins TRBV10-3 to TRBJ1-1, with D uncertain. V lost 10 bases to trimming and J lost 1 base, with 16 bases between them. Germline CDR1 reads ENHRY; CDR2 reads SYGVKD. The CDR3 covers 14 residues. The CDR3 nucleotides read TGTGCCACCCGCGAAGTACTGTCGAACACTGAAGCTTTCTTT. Protein: CATREVLSNTEAFF.

The V gene is TRBV5-6, the J gene TRBJ1-1, with 7 bases aligning to TRBD1. V was clipped by 0 bases and J by 7 bases; unmatched bases: 9. The CDR3 is made up of 15 amino acids. In germline, CDR1 is SGHDT, CDR2 YYEEEE. CDR3 protein: CASSLAKGAGGEAFF. As DNA, the CDR3 is TGTGCCAGCAGCTTGGCCAAGGGGGCTGGCGGTGAAGCTTTCTTT.

The rearrangement joins TRBV5-1 to TRBJ2-1, with no clear D. The CDR3 loop spans 13 amino acids. CDR1 is SGHRS and CDR2 is YFSETQ in the germline V gene. V lost 4 bases and J 4 bases, leaving 9 bases between the germline ends. In DNA form, the CDR3 reads TGCGCCAGCAGCCCCTCATTGTACAATGAGCAGTTCTTC. It specifies CASSPSLYNEQFF.

V is TRBV5-1 and J is TRBJ2-5, with unresolved D. The CDR3 length is 13 residues. Germline V lookup: CDR1 SGHRS, CDR2 YFSETQ. V lost 2 bases and J lost 1, with 6 bases in between. CDR3 DNA sequence: TGCGCCAGCAGCTTAACCCTCCAAGAGACCCAGTACTTC. Translated, it gives CASSLTLQETQYF.

CDR3 in amino acids: CASSLGLGQDSGYTF. The CDR3 region has the DNA TGTGCCAGCAGCTTAGGGTTGGGACAGGACTCTGGCTACACCTTC. This chain uses TRBV7-9 with TRBJ1-2; 8 nucleotides line up with TRBD1. The V gene end was trimmed by 1 base and the J gene end by 7 bases; junction bases not matched to a gene: 8. Per germline, CDR1 SEHNR and CDR2 FQNEAQ (reference sequence). This CDR3 is built from 15 residues.

The table lists this clone with a count of one. The chain couples TRBV7-2 to TRBJ2-3; 7 bases map to TRBD1. The CDR3 loop spans 16 amino acids. Trimming cost V 4 bases and J 2 bases; bases outside gene matches: 9. Germline CDR1 is SGHTA and CDR2 is FQGNSA. The CDR3 DNA is TGTGCCAGCAGCTCGGGACAGTATCTAAACACAGATACGCAGTATTTT. It specifies CASSSGQYLNTDTQYF.

The chain combines TRBV6-6 with TRBJ1-1, with D maybe TRBD1 (5 bases). This CDR3 region has 11 residues. Germline CDR1 is MNHNY and CDR2 is SVGAGI (reference sequence). Trimming removed 5 bases from V and 8 bases from J, with 9 bases in between. Written as DNA, the CDR3 is TGTGCCAGCAGTACCTGGGGGGAAGCTTTCTTT. Residues: CASSTWGEAFF.